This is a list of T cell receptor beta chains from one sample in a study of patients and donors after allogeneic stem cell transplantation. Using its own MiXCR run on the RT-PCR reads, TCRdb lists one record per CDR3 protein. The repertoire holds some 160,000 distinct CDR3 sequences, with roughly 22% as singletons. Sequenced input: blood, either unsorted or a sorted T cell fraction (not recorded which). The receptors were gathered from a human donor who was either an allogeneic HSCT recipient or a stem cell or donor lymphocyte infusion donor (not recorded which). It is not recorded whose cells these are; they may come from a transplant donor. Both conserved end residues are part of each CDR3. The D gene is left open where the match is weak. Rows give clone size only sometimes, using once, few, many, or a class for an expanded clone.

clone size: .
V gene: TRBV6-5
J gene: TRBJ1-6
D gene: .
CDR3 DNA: TGTGCCAGCGGATGGAGGACCTATAATTCACCCCTCCACTTT
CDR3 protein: CASGWRTYNSPLHF

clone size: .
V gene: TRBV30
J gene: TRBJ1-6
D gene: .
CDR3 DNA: TGTGCCTGGAGTGTACCCAGCAGGCCCACCTATAATTCACCCCTCCACTTT
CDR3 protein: CAWSVPSRPTYNSPLHF

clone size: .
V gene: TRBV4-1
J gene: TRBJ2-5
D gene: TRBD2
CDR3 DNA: TGCGCCAGCAGCCAAGTGAGCGGGGAAGATTCCCCCCCGGAGACCCAGTACTTC
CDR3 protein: CASSQVSGEDSPPETQYF

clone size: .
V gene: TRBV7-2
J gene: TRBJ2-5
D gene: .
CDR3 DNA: TGTGCCAGCAGCCCAAGGACAGCGAGTTTGTACCAAGAGACCCAGTACTTC
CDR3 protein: CASSPRTASLYQETQYF

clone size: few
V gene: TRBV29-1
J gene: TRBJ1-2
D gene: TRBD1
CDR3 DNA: TGCAGCGGCTACATCCTACAGGGGACAAACTATGGCTACACCTTC
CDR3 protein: CSGYILQGTNYGYTF

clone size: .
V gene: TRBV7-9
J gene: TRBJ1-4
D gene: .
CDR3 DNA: TGTGCCAGCAGCTTATCAGGGTCAACTAATGAAAAACTGTTTTTT
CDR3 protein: CASSLSGSTNEKLFF

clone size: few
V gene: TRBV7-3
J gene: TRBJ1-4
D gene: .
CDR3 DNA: TGTGCCAGCAGCTTAACAGGGGGAGACGAAAAACTGTTTTTT
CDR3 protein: CASSLTGGDEKLFF

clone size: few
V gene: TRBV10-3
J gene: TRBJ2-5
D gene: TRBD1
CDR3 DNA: TGTGCCATCAGCCGGGACAGCGGATTAGAGACCCAGTACTTC
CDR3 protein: CAISRDSGLETQYF

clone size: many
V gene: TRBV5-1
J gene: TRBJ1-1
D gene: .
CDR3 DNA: TGCGCCAGCAGCTTGGACTCGGCAGGCAAAGCTTTCTTT
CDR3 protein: CASSLDSAGKAFF

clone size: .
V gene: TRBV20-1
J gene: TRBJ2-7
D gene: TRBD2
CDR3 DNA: TGCAGTGCTATCCTAGCGGATTCAACCTACGAGCAGTACTTC
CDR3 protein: CSAILADSTYEQYF

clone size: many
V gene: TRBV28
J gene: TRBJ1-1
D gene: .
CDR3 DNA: TGTGCCAGCAGCCCAGATGGGGTGGGACAGAACACTGAAGCTTTCTTT
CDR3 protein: CASSPDGVGQNTEAFF

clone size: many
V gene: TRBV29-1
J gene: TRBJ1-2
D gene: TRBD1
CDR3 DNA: TGCAGCGTTGGGGACAGCTATGGCTACACCTTC
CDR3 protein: CSVGDSYGYTF

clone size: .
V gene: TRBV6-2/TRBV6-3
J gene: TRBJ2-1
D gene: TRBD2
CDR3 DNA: TGTGCCAGCAGTTACTGGACTAGCCGACCCTACAATGAGCAGTTCTTC
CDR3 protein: CASSYWTSRPYNEQFF

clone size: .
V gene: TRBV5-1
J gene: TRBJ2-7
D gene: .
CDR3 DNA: TGCGCCAGCAGCTTTCGACAGGCCTACGAGCAGTACTTC
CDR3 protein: CASSFRQAYEQYF

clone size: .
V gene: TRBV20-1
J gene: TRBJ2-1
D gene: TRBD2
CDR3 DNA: TGCAGTGCTAGGGACTATAGCGGGAGGACGGATGAGCAGTTCTTC
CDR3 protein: CSARDYSGRTDEQFF

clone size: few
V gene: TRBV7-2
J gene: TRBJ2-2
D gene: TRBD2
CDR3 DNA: TGTGCCAGCAGCTTAGGAGCTAGCGGGGCCTACACCGGGGAGCTGTTTTTT
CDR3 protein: CASSLGASGAYTGELFF

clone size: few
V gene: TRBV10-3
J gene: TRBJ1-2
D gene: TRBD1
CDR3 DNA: TGTGCCATCAGTGAGTCGATCACAGGGGGCCCACGTTTAGGTTACACCTTC
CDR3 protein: CAISESITGGPRLGYTF